The 5 T cell receptor beta chains below were found in one sample sequenced in a study of blood T cell repertoires in COVID-19. Sequencing was performed with immunoSEQ multiplex PCR; in TCRdb, only in-frame clones are kept and a portion is missing. The sample consists of around 300,000 clones, roughly 90% of them appearing once. Specimen: peripheral blood. The origin of the receptors is a woman aged 50 to 60 with active or convalescent COVID-19.

V is TRBV6-5 and J is TRBJ2-1, with 8 positions matching TRBD1. V dropped 8 bases and J dropped 2; count of bases not matched to a gene: 8. Germline lookup yields CDR1 MNHEY and CDR2 SVGAGI. The CDR3 runs 15 residues. The CDR3 nucleotides read TGTGCCAGCGGCCCCGGGACAGGAGCCTACAATGAGCAGTTCTTC. Translating gives CASGPGTGAYNEQFF.

This sequence joins TRBV27 and TRBJ2-1; D is possibly TRBD1 (5 bases). The CDR3 consists of 17 residues. V was cut by 6 bases and J by 8 bases, with 26 bases left in between. Germline lookup yields CDR1 MNHEY and CDR2 SMNVEV (reference sequence). CDR3 sequence (DNA): TGTGCCAGCAGGTTACTGGGGCAGGACCCGGGCCGGGATGAGCAGTTCTTC. Protein: CASRLLGQDPGRDEQFF.

This rearrangement joins TRBV5-1 to TRBJ1-1; D call uncertain. This CDR3 is built from 15 residues. Germline V gene lookup returns CDR1 SGHRS and CDR2 YFSETQ. V dropped 3 bases and J dropped 1 base, with 13 bases sitting between them. DNA for the CDR3: TGCGCCAGCAGCTCGCTTTTCTGGCAGAACACTGAAGCTTTCTTT. Translated, it gives CASSSLFWQNTEAFF.

The CDR3 region is CASSLGPIYNEQFF. CDR3 coding DNA: TGTGCCAGCAGCTTAGGCCCTATTTACAATGAGCAGTTCTTC. The genes are TRBV7-2 and TRBJ2-1; D remains unclear. This CDR3 region has 14 residues. The V gene's germline CDR1 is SGHTA and CDR2 FQGNSA. Trimming took 1 base from V and 4 from J, leaving 8 bases between them.

The chain recombines TRBV7-9 with TRBJ2-4; 8 nucleotides line up with TRBD2. The CDR3 totals 15 residues. Germline V gene data show CDR1 as SEHNR and CDR2 as FQNEAQ (reference sequence). J lost 2 bases, V lost 6 bases, and 6 bases had no gene match. The CDR3 nucleotides read TGTGCCAGCAGACGGGAGGGAGAGTCCAAAAACATTCAGTACTTC. It specifies CASRREGESKNIQYF.